This record looks at one TCR beta chain sequence and its context. Profiling relied on immunoSEQ multiplex PCR, and the TCRdb table lists in-frame clones only, not all of them. The table has about 150,000 clones, approximately 90% seen once. CDR3 length: 14 amino acids. With 1 base clipped from V and 4 bases from J, the junction kept 2 bases outside the gene matches. Germline V gives CDR1 GTSNPN, CDR2 SVGIG (reference sequence). The source of the sample is a study of blood T cell repertoires in COVID-19. The clonotype comes from a woman in her sixties or seventies with active COVID-19. Sequenced input: peripheral blood. The chain uses TRBV30 and TRBJ2-5; 11 positions match TRBD2. CDR3 nucleotide sequence: TGTGCCTGGAGTGGAACTAGCGGGAGAGAGACCCAGTACTTC. Translating it yields CAWSGTSGRETQYF. Variable domain in full (rest from reference TRBV30 and TRBJ2-5): SQTIHQWPATLVQPVGSPLSLECTVEGTSNPNLYWYRQAAGRGLQLLFYSVGIGQISSEVPQNLSASRPQDRQFILSSKKLLLSDSGFYLCAWSGTSGRETQYFGPGTRLLVL.